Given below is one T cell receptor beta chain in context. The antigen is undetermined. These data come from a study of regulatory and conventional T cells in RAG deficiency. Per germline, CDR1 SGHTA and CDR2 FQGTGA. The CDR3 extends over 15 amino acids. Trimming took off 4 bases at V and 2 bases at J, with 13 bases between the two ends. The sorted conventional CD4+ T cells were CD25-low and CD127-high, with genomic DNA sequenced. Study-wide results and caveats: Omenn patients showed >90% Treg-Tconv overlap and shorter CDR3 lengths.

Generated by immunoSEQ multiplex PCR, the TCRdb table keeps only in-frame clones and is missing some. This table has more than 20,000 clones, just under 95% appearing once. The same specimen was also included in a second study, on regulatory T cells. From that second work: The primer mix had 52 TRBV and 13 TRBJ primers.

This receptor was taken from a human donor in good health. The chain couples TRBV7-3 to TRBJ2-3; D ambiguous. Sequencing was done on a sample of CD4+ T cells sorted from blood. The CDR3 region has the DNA TGTGCCAGCAGCTCGCAGGCAGGATCCACAGATACGCAGTATTTT. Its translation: CASSSQAGSTDTQYF.